Listed here is a single T cell receptor (beta chain). The antigen remains unidentified. These data originate in a study of T cell responses to AZD1222 COVID-19 vaccine. Study observations and caveats: Targeting of unmutated variant regions was reportedly seen in nearly half of spike-specific TCRs. CD4 TCRs covered the whole spike, strongest at regions 160-218 and 743-854. The number of AZD1222 recipients seropositive at baseline was only five or six. Donors were chiefly white British, with a greater number of females, and clonal diversity was perhaps underestimated.

Some clones are missing from TCRdb's copy, which holds only in-frame ones; the method was immunoSEQ multiplex PCR. The sample holds 70,000 to 90,000 clones, around 87% seen once. The germline V gene has CDR1 MDHEN and CDR2 SYDVKM. The ends were cut back, 2 bases at V and 1 base at J, with 8 bases in the middle. The CDR3 is made up of 14 amino acids. This sample comprised peripheral blood, obtained 28 days after the second AZD1222 dose. The clonotype comes from an adult who received the AZD1222 COVID-19 vaccine. This rearrangement joins TRBV28 to TRBJ1-1; D uncertain. The CDR3 sequence is CASSLVNRNTEAFF. CDR3 bases: TGTGCCAGCAGTTTAGTTAACAGGAACACTGAAGCTTTCTTT.